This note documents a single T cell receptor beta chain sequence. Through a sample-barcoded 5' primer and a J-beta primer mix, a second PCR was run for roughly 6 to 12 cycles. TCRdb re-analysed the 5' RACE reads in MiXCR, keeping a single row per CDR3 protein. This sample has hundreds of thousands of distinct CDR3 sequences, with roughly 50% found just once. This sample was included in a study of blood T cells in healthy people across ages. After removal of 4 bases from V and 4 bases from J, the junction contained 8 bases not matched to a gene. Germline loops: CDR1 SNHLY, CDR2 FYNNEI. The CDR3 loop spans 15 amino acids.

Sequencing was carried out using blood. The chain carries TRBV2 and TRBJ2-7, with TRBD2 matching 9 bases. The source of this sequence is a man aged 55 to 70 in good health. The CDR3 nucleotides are TGTGCCAGCAGTGTCGGGGCGGGGGGGCTATACGAGCAGTACTTC. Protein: CASSVGAGGLYEQYF.